The 7 T cell receptor beta chains in this list originate from one sample, sequenced in a study of blood T cell repertoires in COVID-19. Clones were sequenced by immunoSEQ multiplex PCR, and TCRdb holds only the in-frame ones, with some missing. The sample holds approximately 71,000 clones; about three quarters are singletons and the top ten take roughly a quarter. Sequences were obtained from peripheral blood. The receptors originated from a human donor in a cohort sampled during active COVID-19.

The CDR3 DNA follows: TGTGCCAGCAGCCCCAGCGGGGGGGAGACCCAGTACTTC. Translating it yields CASSPSGGETQYF. The rearrangement joins TRBV7-2 to TRBJ2-5; the match to TRBD2 covers 9 bases. The CDR3 has 13 residues. J was trimmed by 5 bases and V by 5 bases; bases with no gene match: 3. Per the germline V gene, CDR1 is SGHTA and CDR2 is FQGNSA. Drawing the rest from reference TRBV7-2 and TRBJ2-5, the complete variable domain is GAGVSQSPSNKVTEKGKDVELRCDPISGHTALYWYRQSLGQGLEFLIYFQGNSAPDKSGLPSDRFSAERTGGSVSTLTIQRTQQEDSAVYLCASSPSGGETQYFGPGTRLLVL.

The rearrangement joins TRBV4-2 to TRBJ2-5, with TRBD2 matching over 7 bases. Unmatched junction bases numbered 5, after V lost 0 bases and J lost 1 base. Per the germline V gene, CDR1 is LGHNA and CDR2 is YNFKEQ. This CDR3 is built from 16 residues. CDR3 coding DNA: TGTGCCAGCAGCCAAGATAGTAGCGGGTCCCAAGAGACCCAGTACTTC. Encoded protein: CASSQDSSGSQETQYF.

V and J are TRBV10-3 and TRBJ2-3; 11 bases fit TRBD2. With 11 bases clipped from V and 2 bases from J, the junction kept 6 bases outside the gene matches. This CDR3 spans 14 amino acids. The V gene's germline CDR1 is ENHRY and CDR2 SYGVKD. CDR3 region: CASRLAGNTDTQYF. The CDR3, as DNA: TGTGCCTCTCGACTAGCGGGGAACACAGATACGCAGTATTTT.

CDR3 loop: CASSLEGTVNTGELFF. In nucleotides, the CDR3 is TGTGCCAGCAGCTTGGAAGGGACAGTAAACACCGGGGAGCTGTTTTTT. J is TRBJ2-2 and V is TRBV5-4, with 7 nucleotides matching TRBD1. The CDR3 has 16 amino acids. From germline, CDR1 is SGHNT and CDR2 YYREEE (reference sequence). Unmatched junction bases numbered 4, after V lost 0 bases and J lost 2 bases.

This chain uses TRBV28 with TRBJ2-1; tentatively, D is TRBD2 (5 bases). The CDR3 has 16 amino acids. With 2 bases removed from V and 7 bases from J, the gap between germline ends came to 18 bases. The germline CDR1 and CDR2 sequences are MDHEN and SYDVKM. Written as DNA, the CDR3 is TGTGCCAGCAGTTTACCGACCGGGAAGTCGGGTAATGAGCAGTTCTTC. It is translated as CASSLPTGKSGNEQFF.

The genes are TRBV9 and TRBJ1-4; 7 nucleotides align to TRBD1. V lost 2 bases, J lost 0 bases, and 1 base stayed unmatched. The CDR3 runs 15 residues. Germline assignment: CDR1 SGDLS and CDR2 YYNGEE. CDR3 sequence reads: CASSVQGATNEKLFF. The CDR3 nucleotides are TGTGCCAGCAGCGTCCAGGGGGCAACTAATGAAAAACTGTTTTTT.

V usage is TRBV6-1 and J usage is TRBJ2-7; possible D gene TRBD2, 5 bases. The CDR3 spans 14 residues. The germline V gene encodes CDR1 MNHNS and CDR2 SASEGT. The V end was cut by 0 bases, the J end by 9 bases, with 15 bases between. CDR3 in amino acids: CASSEAGGWKGQYF. CDR3 DNA sequence: TGTGCCAGCAGTGAAGCTGGAGGATGGAAGGGGCAGTACTTC.